The 23 T cell receptor beta chains in this list originate from one sample, sequenced in a study of T cell repertoires in cytomegalovirus infection. One entry per CDR3 protein, called by TCRdb with MiXCR from the reads. The sample consists of 310,000 or so distinct CDR3 sequences, roughly a sixth of them appearing once. Sequencing used PBMCs. These receptors all come from a human donor in good health (CMV status not recorded). Some clones in this sample may be carry-over from other donors' samples.

The J gene is TRBJ1-2, the V gene TRBV10-2; D gene unclear. Trimming stripped 3 bases from V and 7 bases from J, with 18 bases between. This CDR3 comprises 15 residues. Germline V lookup: CDR1 WSHSY, CDR2 SAAADI. CDR3 sequence reads: CASSEEIGPARGYTF. The CDR3 DNA reads TGCGCCAGCAGTGAAGAGATAGGCCCTGCACGTGGCTACACCTTC.

The chain recombines TRBV5-4 with TRBJ1-2; D not certain. V lost 0 bases and J 3 bases, leaving 12 bases between the germline ends. Germline V gene sequence: CDR1 SGHNT, CDR2 YYREEE (reference sequence). The CDR3 is made up of 15 amino acids. The CDR3 region is CASSLGTQGYYGYTF. The CDR3 DNA follows: TGTGCCAGCAGCTTGGGGACGCAAGGGTACTATGGCTACACCTTC.

This clonotype was seen repeatedly, ten times or more. The CDR3 sequence: CASSPIQGTGELFF. Written as DNA, the CDR3 is TGCGCCAGCAGCCCCATTCAGGGAACCGGGGAGCTGTTTTTT. The rearrangement links TRBV5-1 to TRBJ2-2, with D perhaps matching TRBD1 (5 bases). This CDR3 is 14 amino acids long. V dropped 4 bases and J dropped 5 bases, with 12 bases sitting between them. Germline loops: CDR1 SGHRS, CDR2 YFSETQ.

The J gene is TRBJ2-3, the V gene TRBV20-1; the match to TRBD2 covers 13 bases. V was pared by 1 base and J by 6 bases, with 7 bases of the junction left unmatched. Germline assignment: CDR1 DFQATT and CDR2 SNEGSKA (reference sequence). The CDR3 contains 16 residues. The CDR3, as DNA: TGCAGTGCTAGAGGCCAACCGGGACTAGCGGGGGATACGCAGTATTTT. It translates to CSARGQPGLAGDTQYF.

The V gene is TRBV12-5, the J gene TRBJ1-5; no firm D call. V was pared by 7 bases and J by 7 bases, with 20 bases between. The germline gives CDR1 LGHNT, CDR2 FRNRAP. CDR3 length equals 15 residues. The CDR3 reads CASALSPNSGQPQHF. CDR3 sequence (DNA): TGTGCTAGTGCCCTAAGTCCGAACAGTGGGCAGCCCCAGCATTTT.

This clonotype has a count of ten or more. The chain combines TRBV7-8 with TRBJ1-2; 11 positions match TRBD1. The V segment lost 5 bases and the J segment 4 bases; nucleotides outside the gene matches: 3. The CDR3 extends over 14 amino acids. Per the germline V gene, CDR1 is SGHVS and CDR2 is FQNEAQ. CDR3 coding DNA: TGTGCCAGCAGCCTGGGACAGGGGGTCTATGGCTACACCTTC. This sequence encodes CASSLGQGVYGYTF.

The J gene is TRBJ2-4, the V gene TRBV7-9, with 7 bases fitting TRBD1. Per germline, CDR1 SEHNR and CDR2 FQNEAQ (reference sequence). CDR3 length: 15 amino acids. J was trimmed by 6 bases and V by 2 bases; bases with no gene match: 7. In DNA, the CDR3 is TGTGCCAGCAGCTTATCCTACAGGGGCGGAAACATTCAGTACTTC. Translation gives CASSLSYRGGNIQYF. Filled out from reference TRBV7-9 and TRBJ2-4, the complete variable domain reads DTGVSQNPRHKITKRGQNVTFRCDPISEHNRLYWYRQTLGQGPEFLTYFQNEAQLEKSRLLSDRFSAERPKGSFSTLEIQRTEQGDSAMYLCASSLSYRGGNIQYFGAGTRLSVL.

This chain links TRBV12-3 or TRBV12-4 with TRBJ1-3, with D perhaps TRBD1 (5 bases). Trimming left V 8 bases short and J 1 base short, with 15 bases between. This CDR3 is built from 15 residues. This CDR3 reads CASGPGTGSGNTIYF. The CDR3 coding sequence is TGTGCCAGCGGCCCAGGGACGGGGTCTGGAAACACCATATATTTT.

The chain combines TRBV7-8 with TRBJ2-7; D call uncertain. Germline V gene lookup returns CDR1 SGHVS and CDR2 FQNEAQ. The CDR3 extends over 15 amino acids. Trimming left V 1 base short and J 4 bases short, with 14 bases between. The CDR3 DNA reads as TGTGCCAGCAGCTTAGAAGGGCTACTCCAATACGAGCAGTACTTC. Translation: CASSLEGLLQYEQYF.

The chain has TRBV9 and TRBJ2-7; TRBD2 might be the D (6 bases). The germline V gene has CDR1 SGDLS and CDR2 YYNGEE. Between the trimmed V and J ends, which lost 3 bases and 4 bases, there was a span of 11 bases. This CDR3 is built from 13 residues. The CDR3 sequence: CASSDRGAYEQYF. In DNA, the CDR3 is TGTGCCAGCAGCGACCGCGGGGCGTACGAGCAGTACTTC. The whole variable domain, filled in from reference TRBV9 and TRBJ2-7, reads DSGVTQTPKHLITATGQRVTLRCSPRSGDLSVYWYQQSLDQGLQFLIQYYNGEERAKGNILERFSAQQFPDLHSELNLSSLELGDSALYFCASSDRGAYEQYFGPGTRLTVT.

In this sample, this clonotype turned up a few times. The chain combines TRBV12-3 or TRBV12-4 with TRBJ1-1; the D is unclear. The CDR3 spans 13 residues. Trimming shortened V by 4 bases and J by 1 base, and 7 bases separated the two germline ends. CDR3 loop: CASSSRPNTEAFF. The CDR3, as DNA: TGTGCCAGCAGTTCTCGGCCGAACACTGAAGCTTTCTTT.

The sample holds many counts of this clonotype. CDR3 region: CASSRMTQPQHF. DNA of the CDR3: TGTGCCAGCAGCCGGATGACGCAGCCCCAGCATTTT. This chain links TRBV2 with TRBJ1-5; no clear D gene. This CDR3 is 12 amino acids long. Trimming removed 6 bases at V and 7 bases at J, with 10 bases between. Germline V CDR1 and CDR2: SNHLY, FYNNEI.

This clonotype was seen a few times. The chain recombines TRBV7-8 with TRBJ2-1; no reliable D call. Between the trimmed V and J ends, which lost 2 bases and 9 bases, there was a span of 20 bases. CDR3 length: 16 residues. Germline CDR1 is SGHVS and CDR2 is FQNEAQ. CDR3 in DNA: TGTGCCAGCAGCTTACGCTCTCTCGGTAGTTTCCTTGAGCAGTTCTTC. This sequence encodes CASSLRSLGSFLEQFF.

This clonotype showed up just a few times. V usage is TRBV6-1 and J usage is TRBJ2-3, with D perhaps TRBD2 (5 bases). Germline V gene data show CDR1 as MNHNS and CDR2 as SASEGT. CDR3 length: 13 residues. Trimming took 6 bases from V and 7 from J, leaving 14 bases between them. CDR3 loop: CASSQDWTYTQYF. Written as DNA, the CDR3 is TGTGCCAGCAGCCAAGACTGGACTTATACGCAGTATTTT.

The chain combines TRBV5-1 with TRBJ2-2; D uncertain. V dropped 0 bases and J dropped 7 bases, with 10 bases sitting between them. The CDR3 sequence is 14 residues long. The germline gives CDR1 SGHRS, CDR2 YFSETQ. The DNA of the CDR3 is TGCGCCAGCAGCTTGGCCGCAGGCGGCGGGGAGCTGTTTTTT. Amino acids: CASSLAAGGGELFF. The variable domain in full, completed from reference TRBV5-1 and TRBJ2-2, reads KAGVTQTPRYLIKTRGQQVTLSCSPISGHRSVSWYQQTPGQGLQFLFEYFSETQRNKGNFPGRFSGRQFSNSRSEMNVSTLELGDSALYLCASSLAAGGGELFFGEGSRLTVL.

The V call is TRBV11-2, the J call TRBJ2-7; TRBD1 matches 12 bases. This CDR3 comprises 17 residues. CDR1 SGHAT and CDR2 FQNNGV come from the germline V gene. With 1 base clipped from V and 4 bases from J, the junction kept 8 bases outside the gene matches. CDR3 protein: CASSLVRGTGGKYEQYF. In nucleotides, the CDR3 is TGTGCCAGCAGCTTAGTTAGGGGGACAGGGGGCAAGTACGAGCAGTACTTC. Drawing the rest from reference TRBV11-2 and TRBJ2-7, the complete variable domain is EAGVAQSPRYKIIEKRQSVAFWCNPISGHATLYWYQQILGQGPKLLIQFQNNGVVDDSQLPKDRFSAERLKGVDSTLKIQPAKLEDSAVYLCASSLVRGTGGKYEQYFGPGTRLTVT.

The chain uses TRBV2 and TRBJ1-5, with D possibly matching TRBD1 (6 bases). V was cut by 7 bases and J by 4 bases, with 11 bases left in between. Germline assignment: CDR1 SNHLY and CDR2 FYNNEI. This CDR3 spans 13 amino acids. The CDR3 DNA is TGTGCCAGCAACCTGCAGGGGAATCAGCCCCAGCATTTT. This encodes CASNLQGNQPQHF.

This rearrangement joins TRBV3-1 to TRBJ2-7; D ambiguous. V dropped 5 bases and J dropped 6 bases, with 11 bases sitting between them. The CDR3 is made up of 12 amino acids. Germline V gene sequence: CDR1 LGHDT, CDR2 YNNKEL (reference sequence). CDR3 bases: TGTGCCAGCAGCTCTTCCGGCGGCGAGCAGTACTTC. This codes for CASSSSGGEQYF.

This sequence joins TRBV6-5 and TRBJ2-3; 9 positions match TRBD1. Germline V gives CDR1 MNHEY, CDR2 SVGAGI. V shed 6 bases, J shed 2 bases, and the junction held 6 bases outside the gene matches. The CDR3 runs 15 residues. The CDR3 reads CASSPTGGPTDTQYF. CDR3 nucleotide sequence: TGTGCCAGCAGCCCCACAGGGGGCCCCACAGATACGCAGTATTTT.

This clonotype was recorded many times. The rearrangement joins TRBV12-3 or TRBV12-4 to TRBJ2-3, with TRBD2 matching over 9 bases. J lost 12 bases, V lost 3 bases, and 4 bases had no gene match. The CDR3 has 12 residues. CDR3 in amino acids: CASSFERGAQYF. The CDR3 DNA follows: TGTGCCAGCAGTTTTGAGCGGGGGGCCCAGTATTTT.

This clonotype was observed many times. V usage is TRBV7-2 and J usage is TRBJ2-2; TRBD2 is a possible D gene (6 bases). V dropped 3 bases and J dropped 6 bases, with 14 bases sitting between them. This CDR3 has 15 amino acids. Germline V CDR1 and CDR2: SGHTA, FQGNSA. CDR3 sequence: CASSFRVGGSGELFF. CDR3 DNA sequence: TGTGCCAGCAGCTTCAGGGTTGGGGGGTCCGGGGAGCTGTTTTTT.

This clonotype was recorded many times. The chain links TRBV7-2 to TRBJ1-5; 7 nucleotides align to TRBD1. J was trimmed by 2 bases and V by 4 bases; bases with no gene match: 8. The CDR3 loop spans 16 amino acids. CDR1 SGHTA and CDR2 FQGNSA come from the germline V gene. In nucleotides, the CDR3 is TGTGCCAGCAGCTCGACAGGGCAAGTCGGCAATCAGCCCCAGCATTTT. Its translation is CASSSTGQVGNQPQHF.

The chain carries TRBV28 and TRBJ1-4, with a weak D call TRBD1 (5 bases). Trimming shortened V by 5 bases and J by 6 bases, and 13 bases separated the two germline ends. The CDR3 has 14 residues. Germline CDR1 reads MDHEN; CDR2 reads SYDVKM. CDR3 in amino acids: CASSTGTRDEKLFF. The CDR3 bases are TGTGCCAGCAGTACGGGGACTCGGGATGAAAAACTGTTTTTT.